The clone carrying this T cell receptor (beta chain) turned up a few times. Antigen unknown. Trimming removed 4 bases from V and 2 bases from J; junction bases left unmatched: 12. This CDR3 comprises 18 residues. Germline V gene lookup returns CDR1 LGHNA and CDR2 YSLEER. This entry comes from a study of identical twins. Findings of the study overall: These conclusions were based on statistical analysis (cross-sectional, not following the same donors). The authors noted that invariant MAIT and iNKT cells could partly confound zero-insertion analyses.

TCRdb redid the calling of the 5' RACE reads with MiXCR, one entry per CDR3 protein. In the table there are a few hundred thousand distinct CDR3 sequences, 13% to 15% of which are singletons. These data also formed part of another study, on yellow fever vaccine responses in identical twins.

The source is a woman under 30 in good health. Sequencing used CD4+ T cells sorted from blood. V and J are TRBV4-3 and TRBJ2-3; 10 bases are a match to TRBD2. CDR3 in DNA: TGCGCCAGCAGCCGATTCCCCTCTCTAGCGGGAGTCACAGATACGCAGTATTTT. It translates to CASSRFPSLAGVTDTQYF.